This T cell receptor (beta chain) was identified during a study of T-cell memory formation after mild COVID-19. This clonotype was counted many times. Each CDR3 protein is one row after TCRdb ran MiXCR on the 5' RACE reads. The repertoire holds around 300,000 distinct CDR3 sequences, with roughly 13% as singletons. The source of this sequence is a man in his late teens or twenties who had mild COVID-19 (a few samples of this study predate the infection). Cell type and time point are not known. What was sequenced was PBMCs or a T cell subset sorted from them (not recorded which).

In DNA, the CDR3 is TGTGCCAGCAGCAGGGACCCCACGAACACCGGGGAGCTGTTTTTT. Protein: CASSRDPTNTGELFF. V and J are TRBV7-2 and TRBJ2-2; possibly TRBD1 or TRBD2 for D (5 bases each). Trimming pared 5 bases from V and 0 bases from J, leaving 10 bases between. Germline V gene data show CDR1 as SGHTA and CDR2 as FQGNSA. There are 15 residues in the CDR3.